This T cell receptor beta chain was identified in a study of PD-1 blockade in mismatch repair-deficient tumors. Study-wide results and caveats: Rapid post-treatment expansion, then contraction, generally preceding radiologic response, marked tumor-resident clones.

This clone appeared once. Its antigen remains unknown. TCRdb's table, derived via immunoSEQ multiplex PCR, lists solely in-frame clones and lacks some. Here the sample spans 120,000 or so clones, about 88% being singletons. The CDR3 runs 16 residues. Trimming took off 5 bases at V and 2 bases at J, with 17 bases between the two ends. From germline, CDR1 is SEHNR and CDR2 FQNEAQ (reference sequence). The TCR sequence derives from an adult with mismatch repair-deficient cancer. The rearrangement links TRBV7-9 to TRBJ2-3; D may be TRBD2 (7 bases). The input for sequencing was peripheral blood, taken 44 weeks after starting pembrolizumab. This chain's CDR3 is CASSPPGAGDTDTQYF. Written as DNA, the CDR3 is TGTGCCAGCAGCCCGCCAGGGGCGGGGGACACAGATACGCAGTATTTT.